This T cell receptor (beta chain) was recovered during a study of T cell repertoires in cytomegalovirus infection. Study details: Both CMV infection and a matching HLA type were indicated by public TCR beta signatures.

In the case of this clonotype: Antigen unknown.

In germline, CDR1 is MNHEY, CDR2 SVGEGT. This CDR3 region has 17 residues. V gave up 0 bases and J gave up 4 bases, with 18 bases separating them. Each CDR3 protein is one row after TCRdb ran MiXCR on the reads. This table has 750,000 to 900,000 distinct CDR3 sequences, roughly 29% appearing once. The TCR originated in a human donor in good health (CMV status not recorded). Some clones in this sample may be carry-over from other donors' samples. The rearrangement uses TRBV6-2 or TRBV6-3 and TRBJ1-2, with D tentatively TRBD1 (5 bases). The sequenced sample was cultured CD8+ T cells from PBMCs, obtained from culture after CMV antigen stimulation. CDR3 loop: CASSYSMGGELGYGYTF. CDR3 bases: TGTGCCAGCAGTTACTCGATGGGGGGAGAACTCGGCTATGGCTACACCTTC.